This T cell receptor beta chain comes out of a study of PD-1 blockade in classical Hodgkin lymphoma. Notes on the study in general: Newly diagnosed patients reportedly had lower baseline TCR diversity than healthy donors. Why repertoires differed is undefined; disease activity or prior therapy possibly contributed.

Relapse was seen in all patients after autologous stem cell transplantation, and brentuximab vedotin exposure was variable. Data came from immunoSEQ multiplex PCR; TCRdb stores just in-frame clones and leaves some out. Among around 25,000 clones, 80% to 90% were seen once, and the ten largest hold 8% to 8.5%. Trimming removed 4 bases from V and 4 bases from J; junction bases left unmatched: 8. Germline V gene sequence: CDR1 LNHDA, CDR2 SQIVND (reference sequence). The CDR3 length is 16 residues. About this clone: Its specificity is unknown.

The chain is built from TRBV19 and TRBJ1-2; 11 positions agree with TRBD1. Specimen: peripheral blood mononuclear cells (PBMCs), collected before the second cycle of nivolumab. The clonotype was recovered from a human donor with classical Hodgkin lymphoma. CDR3 loop: CASSRRTGGRGYGYTF. The CDR3 nucleotides read TGTGCCAGTAGTAGGAGGACAGGGGGCCGGGGCTATGGCTACACCTTC. The variable domain in full, with the rest retrieved from reference TRBV19 and TRBJ1-2, is DGGITQSPKYLFRKEGQNVTLSCEQNLNHDAMYWYRQDPGQGLRLIYYSQIVNDFQKGDIAEGYSVSREKKESFPLTVTSAQKNPTAFYLCASSRRTGGRGYGYTFGSGTRLTVV.